This T cell receptor beta chain was sequenced in a study of cytomegalovirus exposure and HLA in healthy donors. CDR1 and CDR2 from the germline V gene are KGHSH and LQKENI. CDR3 length equals 13 residues. The ends were cut back, 3 bases at V and 14 bases at J, with 17 bases in the middle. In this sample, this clone turned up a few times. The PCR ran on 60 Vbeta and 13 Jbeta primers. Assay: immunoSEQ multiplex PCR; the TCRdb copy retains only in-frame clones and omits some. The table shows 200,000 to 250,000 clones, with roughly 80% occurring only once. The sequencing input was PBMCs. This TCR was sampled from a man in his forties in good health and CMV-seronegative. The V and J genes are TRBV18 and TRBJ2-1; TRBD1 might be the D (6 bases). Written as DNA, the CDR3 is TGTGCCAGCTCACCTTTCGGGCCTCCAGGGGAGTTCTTC. It translates to CASSPFGPPGEFF.